This paragraph reports one TCR beta chain. These data belong to a study of T-cell reconstitution after alpha-beta-depleted transplantation in children. This CDR3 spans 18 amino acids. The germline gives CDR1 SGDLS, CDR2 YYNGEE. Trimming left V 0 bases short and J 0 bases short, with 18 bases between. A TCRbeta library incorporating unique molecular identifiers was prepared. TCRdb called the PCR reads again in MiXCR, with one record for every CDR3 protein. Of fewer than 700,000 distinct CDR3 sequences in the sample, roughly 13% were seen once. The genes are TRBV9 and TRBJ1-2, with a possible D match to TRBD1 (6 bases). The TCR was taken from a male patient under 18 who had a stem cell transplant for acute myeloid leukemia, so the T cells may come from the graft donor. Sequencing used PBMCs, mostly from graft donor cells, obtained 360 days after TCRalphabeta/CD19-depleted stem cell transplant. The DNA of the CDR3 is TGTGCCAGCAGCGTAGTGGTTGGGGGGCCTTCTACTAACTATGGCTACACCTTC. Its protein is CASSVVVGGPSTNYGYTF.